These 30 T cell receptor beta chains share one sample of origin, sequenced in a study of shared clonotypes between healthy human individuals (dated by TCRdb to 2019 to 2021). Libraries were constructed by the immunoSEQ multiplex PCR assay. The immuneACCESS repertoire file appears here via TCRdb, limited to in-frame rearrangements. These files lack a portion of the clones; in checked studies, under half of the deficit traces to unresolved V genes, and the cause of the others is not known. In all, the sample holds about 1 million clones, and about 74% of those were seen once. Approximately 1.5% of the sample is taken by the ten largest. Sequenced sample: memory CD4+ T cells sorted from blood. The cell subset or site label of this sample denotes: CD45RA-negative fraction. The receptors shown here come from a man aged 18 to 30 in good health.

The gene calls are TRBV5-1 and TRBJ1-4; D is undetermined. This CDR3 contains 16 residues. From germline, CDR1 is SGHRS and CDR2 YFSETQ. V lost 0 bases and J lost 6, with 15 bases in between. The CDR3 nucleotides read TGCGCCAGCAGCTTGGGGAACGGGGAGAAGTATGAAAAACTGTTTTTT. Protein sequence: CASSLGNGEKYEKLFF. Supplemented by reference TRBV5-1 and TRBJ1-4, the full variable domain reads KAGVTQTPRYLIKTRGQQVTLSCSPISGHRSVSWYQQTPGQGLQFLFEYFSETQRNKGNFPGRFSGRQFSNSRSEMNVSTLELGDSALYLCASSLGNGEKYEKLFFGSGTQLSVL.

This clone has ten or more counts. The DNA for the CDR3 is TGTGCCATCAGTGAGTCGGGCGATCCAGGATCCAACTATGGCTACACCTTC. Protein product: CAISESGDPGSNYGYTF. The chain carries TRBV10-3 and TRBJ1-2; D gene uncertain. With 0 bases removed from V and 2 bases from J, the gap between germline ends came to 16 bases. CDR1 is ENHRY, CDR2 SYGVKD, per germline. This CDR3 has 17 residues.

DNA for the CDR3: TGTGCCAGCAGTAGAACAACTAGCGGCGCCTACGAGCAGTACTTC. Protein: CASSRTTSGAYEQYF. The J gene is TRBJ2-7, the V gene TRBV7-2; 8 bases match TRBD2. In germline, CDR1 is SGHTA, CDR2 FQGNSA. After removal of 6 bases from V and 2 bases from J, the junction contained 9 bases not matched to a gene. The CDR3 runs 15 residues.

The V and J genes are TRBV27 and TRBJ1-4; no firm D call. Per the germline V gene, CDR1 is MNHEY and CDR2 is SMNVEV (reference sequence). The CDR3 has 14 residues. Deletions cut 4 bases from V and 8 bases from J, with 14 bases between. CDR3 coding DNA: TGTGCCAGCAGTTCGGCCCCCCTCGGAGAAAAACTGTTTTTT. The encoded protein is CASSSAPLGEKLFF.

This clone was found a few times. The same CDR3 can be traced to other DNA sequences in this sample. The chain combines TRBV18 with TRBJ2-7; D is unresolved. Trimming shortened V by 3 bases and J by 4 bases, and 7 bases separated the two germline ends. From germline, CDR1 is KGHSH and CDR2 LQKENI. The CDR3 is 12 residues long. CDR3 DNA: TGTGCCAGCTCACCTACAGAATACGAGCAGTACTTC. This sequence encodes CASSPTEYEQYF.

The chain has TRBV4-1 and TRBJ2-2; 8 bases map to TRBD1. V lost 4 bases to trimming and J lost 0 bases; unmatched junction nucleotides: 4. The CDR3 is 16 amino acids. Germline CDR1 is MGHRA and CDR2 is YSYEKL. CDR3 sequence: CASSRGTGSNTGELFF. CDR3 in DNA: TGCGCCAGCAGCCGCGGGACAGGCTCGAACACCGGGGAGCTGTTTTTT.

The rearrangement uses TRBV6-5 and TRBJ1-1; TRBD1 might be the D (5 bases). Trimming removed 4 bases at V and 5 bases at J, with 11 bases between. CDR3 size: 13 residues. Germline CDR1 reads MNHEY; CDR2 reads SVGAGI. CDR3 protein: CASSWDGSTEAFF. For the CDR3, the DNA is TGTGCCAGCAGTTGGGACGGATCAACTGAAGCTTTCTTT.

The chain is built from TRBV29-1 and TRBJ1-1; D call uncertain. The V end lost 5 bases, the J end lost 0 bases, and 13 bases lay between the germline ends. This CDR3 is 14 amino acids long. CDR1 is SQVTM, CDR2 ANQGSEA, per germline. This CDR3 is CSVIAGVMNTEAFF. For the CDR3, the DNA is TGCAGCGTTATCGCTGGGGTGATGAACACTGAAGCTTTCTTT.

The chain recombines TRBV5-8 with TRBJ2-5, with D uncertain. Per germline, CDR1 SGHTS and CDR2 YDEGEE. Trimming shortened V by 5 bases and J by 0 bases, and 14 bases separated the two germline ends. The CDR3 spans 15 residues. The CDR3 loop is CASRSGKLHQETQYF. The DNA of the CDR3 is TGTGCCAGCAGGAGTGGGAAACTCCACCAAGAGACCCAGTACTTC.

The chain couples TRBV27 to TRBJ1-2; D perhaps matches TRBD1 (6 bases). CDR3 size: 11 residues. Germline V lookup: CDR1 MNHEY, CDR2 SMNVEV (reference sequence). V was clipped by 8 bases and J by 5 bases, with 9 bases between them. The CDR3 sequence: CASGRGYGYTF. In DNA, the CDR3 is TGTGCCAGCGGCAGGGGATATGGCTACACCTTC.

The chain carries TRBV2 and TRBJ1-5, with 7 nucleotides matching TRBD1. CDR1 and CDR2 from the germline V gene are SNHLY and FYNNEI. The CDR3 is made up of 15 amino acids. V gave up 6 bases and J gave up 6 bases; unmatched junction bases: 11. The DNA for the CDR3 is TGTGCCAGCAGCAACCAAGGGACAGCGGGTCAGCCCCAGCATTTT. It codes for CASSNQGTAGQPQHF.

The table lists this clone with a few counts. The chain couples TRBV19 to TRBJ1-1; D ambiguous. Trimming pared 5 bases from V and 5 bases from J, leaving 12 bases between. CDR3 length equals 13 residues. Germline V gives CDR1 LNHDA, CDR2 SQIVND (reference sequence). CDR3 nucleotide sequence: TGTGCCAGTAGTCTCCTGGGGAGGACTGAAGCTTTCTTT. Protein product: CASSLLGRTEAFF.

This chain connects TRBV11-1 to TRBJ2-1; D uncertain. The germline V gene has CDR1 SGHAT and CDR2 FQDESV (reference sequence). Trimming pared 1 base from V and 6 bases from J, leaving 7 bases between. The length of the CDR3 is 13 residues. CDR3 sequence: CASSLEPLNEQFF. The CDR3 DNA is TGTGCCAGCAGCTTAGAGCCCCTCAATGAGCAGTTCTTC. Filled out from reference TRBV11-1 and TRBJ2-1, the complete variable domain reads EAEVAQSPRYKITEKSQAVAFWCDPISGHATLYWYRQILGQGPELLVQFQDESVVDDSQLPKDRFSAERLKGVDSTLKIQPAELGDSAMYLCASSLEPLNEQFFGPGTRLTVL.

CDR3 nucleotides: TGTGCCAGCAGCTCCCGCGGACTGGGCGGGGCCACAGATACGCAGTATTTT. The encoded protein is CASSSRGLGGATDTQYF. V is TRBV5-4 and J is TRBJ2-3; possibly TRBD2 for D (6 bases). The V gene's germline CDR1 is SGHNT and CDR2 YYREEE (reference sequence). V was shortened by 3 bases and J by 2 bases, with 19 bases between the two germline ends. This CDR3 spans 17 amino acids.

This clone was counted between two and nine times. The V gene is TRBV30, the J gene TRBJ1-6, with a possible D match to TRBD1 (6 bases). There are 13 residues in the CDR3. Germline V gives CDR1 GTSNPN, CDR2 SVGIG (reference sequence). Trimming took 2 bases from V and 8 from J, leaving 10 bases between them. The CDR3 reads CAWSTQGDSPLHF. In DNA, the CDR3 is TGTGCCTGGAGTACACAGGGTGATTCACCCCTCCACTTT.

V usage is TRBV11-1 and J usage is TRBJ2-1; TRBD2 matches at 11 bases. This CDR3 is built from 13 residues. J gave up 7 bases and V 8 bases, and 4 bases lay outside the gene matches. In germline, CDR1 is SGHAT, CDR2 FQDESV (reference sequence). CDR3 sequence: CASRSGGANEQFF. Written as DNA, the CDR3 is TGTGCCAGCCGTAGCGGGGGGGCGAATGAGCAGTTCTTC.

This clone was seen more than once but under ten times. CDR3 sequence (DNA): TGTGCCATCAGACCTGGGGACAGAATGAACACTGAAGCTTTCTTT. It codes for CAIRPGDRMNTEAFF. This chain links TRBV10-3 with TRBJ1-1; 7 bases are shared with TRBD1. This CDR3 comprises 15 residues. V shed 6 bases and J 0 bases; nucleotides not matched to a gene: 7. The germline gives CDR1 ENHRY, CDR2 SYGVKD.

This CDR3 reads CASSTPAAGGLNIQYF. DNA of the CDR3: TGTGCCAGTAGTACCCCGGCTGCGGGAGGGTTAAACATTCAGTACTTC. The chain links TRBV19 to TRBJ2-4, with TRBD2 matching over 9 bases. The CDR3 length is 16 residues. CDR1 is LNHDA, CDR2 SQIVND, per germline (reference sequence). The V and J ends lost 4 bases and 6 bases, in that order; junction bases with no gene match: 10. The whole variable domain, remainder taken from reference TRBV19 and TRBJ2-4, is DGGITQSPKYLFRKEGQNVTLSCEQNLNHDAMYWYRQDPGQGLRLIYYSQIVNDFQKGDIAEGYSVSREKKESFPLTVTSAQKNPTAFYLCASSTPAAGGLNIQYFGAGTRLSVL.

This rearrangement joins TRBV2 to TRBJ2-7, with 10 bases lining up with TRBD1. This CDR3 region has 15 residues. Per germline, CDR1 SNHLY and CDR2 FYNNEI. The junction had 9 bases not matched to a gene; V was cut back by 4 bases and J by 6 bases. CDR3 amino acids: CASSGSPGQGREQYF. DNA of the CDR3: TGTGCCAGCAGTGGTTCCCCGGGACAGGGGCGCGAGCAGTACTTC.

The rearrangement links TRBV4-1 to TRBJ1-3; 8 bases are a match to TRBD1. The germline V gene encodes CDR1 MGHRA and CDR2 YSYEKL. V gave up 4 bases and J gave up 0 bases; unmatched junction bases: 2. The CDR3 contains 15 residues. CDR3 in DNA: TGCGCCAGCAGCCTTGACAGGGGCTCTGGAAACACCATATATTTT. Protein product: CASSLDRGSGNTIYF.

The J gene is TRBJ1-1, the V gene TRBV28; 7 bases are a match to TRBD1. Looked up from germline, CDR1 is MDHEN and CDR2 is SYDVKM. V was clipped by 5 bases and J by 5 bases; unmatched bases: 8. The CDR3 totals 14 residues. The CDR3, as DNA: TGTGCCAGCAGTCCAAGGGGGCTCGGTACTGAAGCTTTCTTT. It encodes CASSPRGLGTEAFF.

The V and J genes are TRBV6-5 and TRBJ2-1; tentative D call: TRBD2 (5 bases). Germline CDR1 reads MNHEY; CDR2 reads SVGAGI. This CDR3 is built from 15 residues. Trimming took 2 bases from V and 6 from J, leaving 14 bases between them. DNA for the CDR3: TGTGCCAGCAGTTACGTCGGAGGTGCGGTCAATGAGCAGTTCTTC. Protein product: CASSYVGGAVNEQFF.

The V and J genes are TRBV7-9 and TRBJ2-7, with D tentatively TRBD1 or TRBD2 (5 bases each). Trimming took 1 base from V and 5 from J, leaving 15 bases between them. The germline V gene has CDR1 SEHNR and CDR2 FQNEAQ (reference sequence). This CDR3 is 15 amino acids long. The CDR3: CASSLVSGARNEQYF. The CDR3 region has the DNA TGTGCCAGCAGCTTAGTATCCGGGGCCAGGAACGAGCAGTACTTC.

V and J are TRBV10-1 and TRBJ1-5; 9 bases map to TRBD1. With V trimmed by 9 bases and J by 4 bases, 13 bases remained unmatched. The CDR3 spans 16 residues. Germline lookup yields CDR1 WNHNN and CDR2 SYGVQD (reference sequence). The CDR3 protein is CASDFPGTGKNQPQHF. The CDR3 coding sequence is TGCGCCAGTGACTTTCCCGGGACAGGGAAAAATCAGCCCCAGCATTTT.

The genes are TRBV27 and TRBJ1-1, with D possibly TRBD1 on 6 matching bases. This CDR3 comprises 13 residues. V was pared by 4 bases and J by 6 bases, with 12 bases between. CDR1 MNHEY and CDR2 SMNVEV come from the germline V gene (reference sequence). CDR3 nucleotide sequence: TGTGCCAGCAGTTCCCGACAGGCCGCTGAAGCTTTCTTT. Translating it yields CASSSRQAAEAFF.

J is TRBJ1-6 and V is TRBV28; 9 bases are shared with TRBD1. The V and J ends lost 3 bases and 5 bases, in that order; junction bases with no gene match: 2. The CDR3 runs to 15 residues. CDR1 and CDR2 (germline): MDHEN, SYDVKM. The chain's CDR3 is CASSLGDRDNSPLHF. The CDR3 nucleotides are TGTGCCAGCAGTTTGGGGGACAGGGATAATTCACCCCTCCACTTT.

This clone was detected only a few times. This specimen includes other DNA sequences encoding the same CDR3. This sequence joins TRBV5-1 and TRBJ1-1; the D is unclear. Germline assignment: CDR1 SGHRS and CDR2 YFSETQ. This CDR3 contains 13 residues. V was shortened by 0 bases and J by 0 bases, with 3 bases between the two germline ends. The CDR3 nucleotides read TGCGCCAGCAGCTTGGTCGTGAACACTGAAGCTTTCTTT. It is translated as CASSLVVNTEAFF.

The chain links TRBV18 to TRBJ2-3, with 7 bases matching TRBD1. Germline V gene sequence: CDR1 KGHSH, CDR2 LQKENI. The V segment lost 5 bases and the J segment 2 bases; nucleotides outside the gene matches: 7. The CDR3 spans 15 residues. The CDR3 DNA reads TGTGCCAGCTCATCGGGACAGACCGTCACAGATACGCAGTATTTT. The encoded protein is CASSSGQTVTDTQYF.

This clone showed up many times. The genes are TRBV4-3 and TRBJ2-3; 10 bases match TRBD2. The CDR3 covers 15 residues. Germline V lookup: CDR1 LGHNA, CDR2 YSLEER. V dropped 1 base and J dropped 5; count of bases not matched to a gene: 3. CDR3 DNA sequence: TGCGCCAGCAGCCAAGCATCTAGCGGGAGAGATACGCAGTATTTT. Translated, it gives CASSQASSGRDTQYF.

The CDR3 DNA is TGTGCCAGCAAGGGACAGGGCTCTGGAAACACCATATATTTT. Protein: CASKGQGSGNTIYF. This chain links TRBV6-1 with TRBJ1-3; TRBD1 agrees at 9 bases. CDR1 and CDR2 from the germline V gene are MNHNS and SASEGT. The CDR3 spans 14 residues. V trimming: 7 bases; J trimming: 0 bases; junction bases outside the gene matches: 1.